This T cell receptor beta chain was identified during a study of blood T cell repertoires in COVID-19. About the research overall: Donors in the United States, Italy and Spain gave samples during acute or convalescent COVID-19.

In the original processing: The assay estimated nucleated cells by amplifying reference gene primers. Here immunoSEQ multiplex PCR was the method, and the copy in TCRdb shows in-frame clones only, minus some. The DNA gave D and trimming, while V, J and clone size come from that table. The sample carries roughly 24,000 clones, nearly 95% recorded once. V gave up 4 bases and J gave up 0 bases, with 10 bases separating them. This CDR3 has 15 residues. The germline V gene encodes CDR1 LGHNA and CDR2 YSLEER. Input material: peripheral blood. The sequence derives from a human donor in a cohort sampled during active COVID-19. The chain is built from TRBV4-3 and TRBJ2-4; D unclear. The CDR3 coding sequence is TGCGCCAGCAGCCCTGATTGGCTAGCCAAAAACATTCAGTACTTC. As protein: CASSPDWLAKNIQYF.